The T cell receptor beta chain under discussion was sequenced for a study of blood T cell repertoires in COVID-19. Study-wide background: Some COVID-19 samples were acute and others convalescent; all came from the United States, Italy and Spain. Sources were T cells, B-cell-depleted T cells, or PBMCs; the material itself was cDNA or gDNA.

Germline V gene lookup returns CDR1 KGHSH and CDR2 LQKENI. Deletions cut 6 bases from V and 5 bases from J, with 7 bases between. The CDR3 contains 11 residues. As handled by the study authors: Cell counts per sample came from amplifying reference gene primers. The data were produced by immunoSEQ multiplex PCR, yet TCRdb's version contains in-frame clones alone and is incomplete. The D gene and trimming were derived from the DNA, and the V and J assignments and clone size from that table. This sample has 180,000 or so clones, with 90% found just once. In this sample, this clone turned up once. Sequenced: peripheral blood. V and J are TRBV18 and TRBJ2-5; unclear D gene. This sequence was found in a man aged 50 to 59 with acute or convalescent COVID-19. CDR3 sequence: CASSSSETQYF. The CDR3 coding sequence is TGTGCCAGCTCCTCCTCGGAGACCCAGTACTTC.